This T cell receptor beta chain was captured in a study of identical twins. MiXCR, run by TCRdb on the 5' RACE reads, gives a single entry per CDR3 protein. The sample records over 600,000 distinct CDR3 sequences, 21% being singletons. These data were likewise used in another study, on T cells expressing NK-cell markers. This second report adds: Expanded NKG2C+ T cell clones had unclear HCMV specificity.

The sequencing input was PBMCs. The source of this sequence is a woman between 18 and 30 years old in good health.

CDR3 amino acids: CATSDSSGTSVGGNEQFF. CDR3 bases: TGTGCCACCAGTGATTCCTCCGGGACTAGCGTCGGAGGTAATGAGCAGTTCTTC. The chain uses TRBV24-1 and TRBJ2-1; 10 bases line up with TRBD2. Germline V gene sequence: CDR1 KGHDR, CDR2 SFDVKD. V was clipped by 2 bases and J by 7 bases; unmatched bases: 13. The CDR3 spans 18 residues.